What follows are 26 T cell receptor beta chains derived from one specimen sequenced in a study of regulatory T cells in long-lasting Graves disease. As for time point: newly diagnosed GD, antithyroid drugs for less than 3 months. PBMC RNA was the source of the TCR library. Researchers made TCR beta libraries by using iRepertoire HTBI primers and running Arm-PCR on CDR3 regions. TCRdb redid the calling of the multiplex PCR reads with MiXCR, one entry per CDR3 protein. Of more than 400,000 distinct CDR3 sequences listed, 16% are singletons. The data were also submitted as part of a second study, on T cells in Graves' hyperthyroidism and ophthalmopathy.

Here the sequenced sample was peripheral blood mononuclear cells (PBMCs), taken at new diagnosis, from a patient treated with antithyroid drugs. Receptors were obtained from a woman in her 30s with Graves disease.

V gene TRBV5-1 combines with J gene TRBJ2-5; no clear D. Between the trimmed V and J ends, which lost 7 bases and 5 bases, there was a span of 12 bases. Germline CDR1 and CDR2: SGHRS and YFSETQ. The CDR3 length is 12 residues. The CDR3 nucleotides read TGCGCCAGCCACCAAGGGCGGGAGACCCAGTACTTC. Residues: CASHQGRETQYF.

This clonotype was recorded many times. This chain joins TRBV6-1 and TRBJ1-4; D call uncertain. CDR3 length: 11 amino acids. V dropped 5 bases and J dropped 8 bases, with 6 bases sitting between them. Germline V gene sequence: CDR1 MNHNS, CDR2 SASEGT. The CDR3 protein is CASSTEEKLFF. For the CDR3, the DNA is TGTGCCAGCAGTACGGAAGAAAAACTGTTTTTT.

About this clonotype: The junction does not match germline at one end; this may be a read error. V is TRBV20-1 and J is TRBJ2-7, with TRBD2 matching 10 bases. Germline CDR1 is DFQATT and CDR2 is SNEGSKA (reference sequence). This CDR3 spans 13 amino acids. CDR3 DNA: TGCAGTGGAGCCCCTAGCGGGAGATACGAGCGGTACTTC. Translating gives CSGAPSGRYERYF.

This clonotype showed up just a few times. This CDR3 reads CASSPRIWDWGTEAFF. In DNA, the CDR3 is TGCGCCAGCAGCCCCCGAATCTGGGATTGGGGCACTGAAGCTTTCTTT. The V and J genes are TRBV5-1 and TRBJ1-1; D gene uncertain. Germline V gives CDR1 SGHRS, CDR2 YFSETQ. The V and J ends lost 4 bases and 4 bases respectively, with 20 bases between them. CDR3 length: 16 residues.

This clonotype was seen ten or more times. This chain uses TRBV28 with TRBJ1-5; tentatively, D is TRBD1 (6 bases). Per germline, CDR1 MDHEN and CDR2 SYDVKM. The CDR3 length is 15 residues. V was trimmed by 3 bases and J by 5 bases, leaving 14 bases between them. The CDR3 protein is CASSFGGTPDQPQHF. CDR3 DNA sequence: TGTGCCAGCAGTTTCGGCGGGACACCTGATCAGCCCCAGCATTTT. Using reference TRBV28 and TRBJ1-5 for the parts outside the CDR3, the full variable domain is DVKVTQSSRYLVKRTGEKVFLECVQDMDHENMFWYRQDPGLGLRLIYFSYDVKMKEKGDIPEGYSVSREKKERFSLILESASTNQTSMYLCASSFGGTPDQPQHFGDGTRLSIL.

This clonotype was seen repeatedly, ten times or more. This rearrangement joins TRBV11-2 to TRBJ2-7; perhaps TRBD2 as D (5 bases). The CDR3 sequence is 15 residues long. Germline V gene data show CDR1 as SGHAT and CDR2 as FQNNGV. V lost 6 bases and J 2 bases, leaving 17 bases between the germline ends. The CDR3 DNA sequence: TGTGCCAGCAGTTATACCGGGGTATCGGCCTACGAGCAGTACTTC. As protein: CASSYTGVSAYEQYF. The full variable domain, rest sourced from reference TRBV11-2 and TRBJ2-7, is EAGVAQSPRYKIIEKRQSVAFWCNPISGHATLYWYQQILGQGPKLLIQFQNNGVVDDSQLPKDRFSAERLKGVDSTLKIQPAKLEDSAVYLCASSYTGVSAYEQYFGPGTRLTVT.

The table lists this clonotype with a few counts. The V gene is TRBV4-1, the J gene TRBJ2-7; 13 bases agree with TRBD2. The CDR3 covers 14 residues. Per germline, CDR1 MGHRA and CDR2 YSYEKL. Unmatched junction bases numbered 6, after V lost 4 bases and J lost 9 bases. CDR3 sequence: CASSPLAGGPRQYF. The CDR3 coding sequence is TGCGCCAGCAGCCCACTAGCGGGAGGGCCACGGCAGTACTTC.

This clonotype was picked up many times. The rearrangement links TRBV20-1 to TRBJ2-1; 9 positions agree with TRBD2. The V gene end was trimmed by 3 bases and the J gene end by 8 bases; junction bases not matched to a gene: 17. The CDR3 is 17 residues long. Germline CDR1 and CDR2: DFQATT and SNEGSKA (reference sequence). The CDR3 is CSASPPPPREGRYEQFF. The CDR3 DNA follows: TGCAGTGCTAGTCCCCCACCTCCGCGGGAGGGCCGCTATGAGCAGTTCTTC.

This clonotype was detected ten times or more. The chain joins TRBV18 to TRBJ1-1; TRBD1 aligns across 8 bases. Germline lookup yields CDR1 KGHSH and CDR2 LQKENI. The ends lost 3 bases at V and 3 bases at J; junction bases unmatched: 6. This CDR3 spans 15 amino acids. The chain's CDR3 is CASSPRGLEDTEAFF. The CDR3 DNA is TGTGCCAGCTCACCCAGGGGGCTCGAGGACACTGAAGCTTTCTTT.

CDR3 region: CASSYSGQDSYEQYF. The CDR3 DNA follows: TGTGCCAGCAGTTACTCCGGACAGGACTCCTACGAGCAGTACTTC. This chain links TRBV6-5 with TRBJ2-7; 7 nucleotides align to TRBD1. The J segment lost 0 bases and the V segment lost 0 bases, leaving 2 bases of the junction unmatched. CDR1 MNHEY and CDR2 SVGAGI come from the germline V gene. The CDR3 totals 15 residues.

The sample holds many counts of this clonotype. The genes are TRBV6-2 or TRBV6-3 and TRBJ2-7, with TRBD2 matching 8 bases. In germline, CDR1 is MNHEY, CDR2 SVGEGT. After removal of 8 bases from V and 6 bases from J, the junction contained 6 bases not matched to a gene. The CDR3 contains 12 residues. The CDR3 here is CASRSGSSEQYF. The CDR3 DNA sequence: TGTGCCAGCCGAAGCGGGAGTAGCGAGCAGTACTTC.

This clonotype was seen ten or more times. The chain carries TRBV27 and TRBJ1-6; the D gene is possibly TRBD1 (6 bases). CDR1 MNHEY and CDR2 SMNVEV come from the germline V gene (reference sequence). The CDR3 totals 17 residues. V was trimmed by 5 bases and J by 9 bases, leaving 23 bases between them. The CDR3 nucleotides read TGTGCCAGCAGTAACCAACAGGGTCGTACTCTTAGTTCACCCCTCCACTTT. Amino acids: CASSNQQGRTLSSPLHF.

This clonotype was seen only a few times. The chain couples TRBV29-1 to TRBJ2-3, with TRBD2 matching over 10 bases. Germline V gene data show CDR1 as SQVTM and CDR2 as ANQGSEA. The ends lost 3 bases at V and 3 bases at J; junction bases unmatched: 6. There are 15 residues in the CDR3. The CDR3 nucleotides read TGCAGCGTTGACAGAGCGGGAGGGTTTACAGATACGCAGTATTTT. Encoded protein: CSVDRAGGFTDTQYF.

This clonotype was detected once. This probably arose from a read error, given a far larger clone one base away. The chain uses TRBV11-2 and TRBJ2-3, with a tentative D call TRBD1 (5 bases). The assigned J gene may be wrong: the sequence end matches TRBJ2-1 better. The length of the CDR3 is 13 residues. Germline assignment: CDR1 SGHAT and CDR2 FQNNGV. The CDR3 loop is CASSLDIWNGQFF. CDR3 DNA sequence: TGTGCCAGCAGCCTGGACATATGGAATGGGCAGTTCTTC.

V and J are TRBV2 and TRBJ2-1; TRBD2 might be the D (6 bases). Trimming pared 5 bases from V and 6 bases from J, leaving 20 bases between. The CDR3 contains 16 residues. The germline gives CDR1 SNHLY, CDR2 FYNNEI. In DNA, the CDR3 is TGTGCCAGCAGTTCCGGGACGCTAAGGAGGGTCAATGAGCAGTTCTTC. This sequence encodes CASSSGTLRRVNEQFF.

Comment on this clonotype: A clone one base away is much larger, so this may be a read error. The V gene is TRBV20-1, the J gene TRBJ2-1; either TRBD1 or TRBD2 may fit D (5 bases each). Per germline, CDR1 DFQATT and CDR2 SNEGSKA (reference sequence). Trimming removed 0 bases at V and 8 bases at J, with 17 bases between. The length of the CDR3 is 15 residues. As DNA, the CDR3 is TGCAGTGCTAGAGAAGGGCAGGGACGGGCCGATGAGCAGTTCTTC. Translated, it gives CSAREGQGRADEQFF.

This clonotype was counted ten times or more. The V and J genes are TRBV12-3 or TRBV12-4 and TRBJ2-5, with 8 bases fitting TRBD2. The CDR3 is 15 residues long. Trimming removed 6 bases from V and 5 bases from J; junction bases left unmatched: 11. The chain's CDR3 is CASSYSGTGRETQYF. CDR3 coding DNA: TGTGCCAGCAGCTATAGCGGGACCGGCCGGGAGACCCAGTACTTC.

A few counts support this clonotype. The V and J genes are TRBV29-1 and TRBJ2-7; TRBD2 matches at 11 bases. CDR3 length equals 11 residues. Germline V gives CDR1 SQVTM, CDR2 ANQGSEA. CDR3 nucleotides: TGCAGTGGGACTAGCGGCTACGAGCAGTACTTC. This translates into CSGTSGYEQYF.

The chain is built from TRBV24-1 and TRBJ2-1; 8 nucleotides match TRBD2. The CDR3 is 15 residues long. V shed 9 bases and J 6 bases; nucleotides not matched to a gene: 12. Per the germline V gene, CDR1 is KGHDR and CDR2 is SFDVKD. This chain's CDR3 is CATQNLVAGSNEQFF. Here the CDR3 DNA reads TGTGCCACCCAAAATTTGGTAGCGGGATCCAATGAGCAGTTCTTC.

This sequence joins TRBV28 and TRBJ1-5; D unresolved. Germline-derived CDR1 and CDR2 are MDHEN and SYDVKM. V was cut by 6 bases and J by 6 bases, with 18 bases left in between. The CDR3 contains 15 residues. This chain's CDR3 is CASRVVHSSPQPQHF. The CDR3, as DNA: TGTGCCAGCAGGGTGGTACATTCAAGCCCTCAGCCCCAGCATTTT.

This clonotype occurred many times. The rearrangement joins TRBV27 to TRBJ1-2, with D hard to call. The CDR3 contains 13 residues. The germline V and J ends were trimmed by 4 bases and 6 bases, with 12 bases remaining between them. Germline V lookup: CDR1 MNHEY, CDR2 SMNVEV (reference sequence). This CDR3 is CASSWSGLNGYTF. The CDR3 nucleotides are TGTGCCAGCAGTTGGTCAGGCCTAAATGGCTACACCTTC.

This rearrangement joins TRBV10-3 to TRBJ2-1; 7 bases agree with TRBD1. With 2 bases clipped from V and 3 bases from J, the junction kept 4 bases outside the gene matches. The CDR3 runs 15 residues. Per germline, CDR1 ENHRY and CDR2 SYGVKD. The DNA of the CDR3 is TGTGCCATCAGTGAGCGAGGGGGCGGCTACAATGAGCAGTTCTTC. It yields the protein CAISERGGGYNEQFF.

The rearrangement joins TRBV7-9 to TRBJ2-1, with D perhaps matching TRBD2 (6 bases). CDR1 and CDR2 (germline): SEHNR, FQNEAQ (reference sequence). This CDR3 has 14 amino acids. V dropped 5 bases and J dropped 13 bases, with 21 bases sitting between them. The CDR3 nucleotides are TGTGCCAGCAGCCCCAGCGGGTTTGAGGAGACCCAGTTCTTC. It specifies CASSPSGFEETQFF.

Many counts were recorded for this clonotype. V and J are TRBV28 and TRBJ1-1; unclear D gene. This CDR3 comprises 12 residues. V was pared by 2 bases and J by 6 bases, with 7 bases between. In germline, CDR1 is MDHEN, CDR2 SYDVKM. This CDR3 reads CASSLRASEAFF. As DNA, the CDR3 is TGTGCCAGCAGTTTAAGGGCTTCTGAAGCTTTCTTT. Looking up the rest from reference TRBV28 and TRBJ1-1 gives the full variable domain: DVKVTQSSRYLVKRTGEKVFLECVQDMDHENMFWYRQDPGLGLRLIYFSYDVKMKEKGDIPEGYSVSREKKERFSLILESASTNQTSMYLCASSLRASEAFFGQGTRLTVV.

This clonotype was seen more than once but under ten times. The chain joins TRBV4-3 to TRBJ2-1; D is ambiguous. Germline CDR1 is LGHNA and CDR2 is YSLEER. The V gene lost 0 bases and the J gene lost 0 bases, with 12 bases spanning the gap. This CDR3 has 17 residues. Here the CDR3 reads CASSQDQTSSSYNEQFF. The CDR3 DNA reads as TGCGCCAGCAGCCAAGATCAGACTTCCAGCTCCTACAATGAGCAGTTCTTC.

This clonotype was recorded many times. Here the CDR3 reads CASSFQGADTQYF. CDR3 bases: TGTGCCAGCAGTTTTCAGGGGGCAGATACGCAGTATTTT. This sequence joins TRBV28 and TRBJ2-3, with 7 bases aligning to TRBD1. Germline assignment: CDR1 MDHEN and CDR2 SYDVKM. Trimming at V came to 3 bases and at J to 4 bases, leaving 1 base not matched to a gene. This CDR3 has 13 amino acids.